Below are 23 T cell receptor beta chains sequenced from a single sample in a study of blood T cell repertoires in COVID-19. The repertoire was sequenced with immunoSEQ multiplex PCR; TCRdb's copy has only in-frame clones and lacks some. The sample yields some 150,000 clones, around four fifths seen once. Sequenced sample: peripheral blood. These receptors were collected from a human donor in a cohort sampled during active COVID-19.

The chain is built from TRBV6-2 or TRBV6-3 and TRBJ1-5, with TRBD1 matching over 7 bases. This CDR3 region has 16 residues. Germline V gene data show CDR1 as MNHEY and CDR2 as SVGEGT. V dropped 4 bases and J dropped 2; count of bases not matched to a gene: 8. As DNA, the CDR3 is TGTGCCAGCAGTTCCCAAAACAGGGGAGGCAATCAGCCCCAGCATTTT. Its translation is CASSSQNRGGNQPQHF.

The chain recombines TRBV9 with TRBJ2-1; possibly TRBD2 for D (7 bases). Germline loops: CDR1 SGDLS, CDR2 YYNGEE. The CDR3 consists of 15 residues. V lost 2 bases, J lost 7 bases, and 16 bases lay in between. The CDR3 region has the DNA TGTGCCAGCAGCGTCGGAAGGGGGGGCCTGAATGAGCAGTTCTTC. It encodes CASSVGRGGLNEQFF.

This chain uses TRBV4-2 with TRBJ2-7, with 7 positions matching TRBD2. V trimming: 2 bases; J trimming: 0 bases; junction bases outside the gene matches: 4. Germline V gene data show CDR1 as LGHNA and CDR2 as YNFKEQ. This CDR3 region has 15 residues. CDR3 nucleotides: TGTGCCAGCAGCCAAAGGAGCGGGACCTCCTACGAGCAGTACTTC. This gives the protein CASSQRSGTSYEQYF.

This clone was detected only once. The chain recombines TRBV10-2 with TRBJ2-5; 9 positions agree with TRBD2. This CDR3 has 13 amino acids. CDR1 is WSHSY, CDR2 SAAADI, per germline. The trim removed 8 bases at V and 1 base at J, leaving 2 bases unmatched. CDR3 protein: CASLGLAQETQYF. DNA of the CDR3: TGCGCCAGCCTGGGACTAGCCCAAGAGACCCAGTACTTC.

The chain couples TRBV9 to TRBJ1-2, with 7 bases that match TRBD1. The CDR3 length is 14 residues. V was clipped by 0 bases and J by 8 bases; unmatched bases: 7. Germline V lookup: CDR1 SGDLS, CDR2 YYNGEE. The CDR3 sequence: CASSVAATGRGYTF. The CDR3 coding sequence is TGTGCCAGCAGCGTAGCCGCGACAGGGCGCGGCTACACCTTC.

CDR3 nucleotides: TGTGCCAGCAGCTTGGTATTAGGCAGGAATACGCAGTATTTT. Translation gives CASSLVLGRNTQYF. V gene TRBV5-6 combines with J gene TRBJ2-3, with D unclear. Germline-derived CDR1 and CDR2 are SGHDT and YYEEEE. Trimming left V 0 bases short and J 7 bases short, with 12 bases between. CDR3 length: 14 residues.

In its sample, this clone was seen once. The chain is built from TRBV5-4 and TRBJ1-2; a possible D gene is TRBD1 (5 bases). The CDR3 loop spans 14 amino acids. Germline lookup yields CDR1 SGHNT and CDR2 YYREEE (reference sequence). V lost 7 bases and J lost 6, with 19 bases in between. The CDR3 coding sequence is TGTGCCAGCCGATCCGCTAGGGGCCTGCATGGCTACACCTTC. Its translation: CASRSARGLHGYTF.

This clone was seen more than once but under ten times. The V gene is TRBV5-4, the J gene TRBJ2-2, with D perhaps TRBD2 (6 bases). Trimming shortened V by 2 bases and J by 4 bases, and 12 bases separated the two germline ends. The CDR3 has 15 amino acids. Looked up from germline, CDR1 is SGHNT and CDR2 is YYREEE (reference sequence). This CDR3 reads CASSFMGGGTGELFF. Written as DNA, the CDR3 is TGTGCCAGCAGCTTCATGGGAGGTGGCACCGGGGAGCTGTTTTTT.

Written as DNA, the CDR3 is TGTGCCTGGATTGGGACTTTCGAGCCCTATGGCTACACCTTC. As protein: CAWIGTFEPYGYTF. This chain links TRBV30 with TRBJ1-2; TRBD1 is a possible D gene (5 bases). From germline, CDR1 is GTSNPN and CDR2 SVGIG (reference sequence). V gave up 4 bases and J gave up 4 bases, with 16 bases separating them. The CDR3 runs 14 residues.

This clone was found once. J is TRBJ1-2 and V is TRBV7-9; D is unresolved. Germline V gene lookup returns CDR1 SEHNR and CDR2 FQNEAQ (reference sequence). The CDR3 sequence is 14 residues long. The V end lost 5 bases, the J end lost 8 bases, and 18 bases lay between the germline ends. The CDR3 DNA sequence: TGTGCCAGCAGCAATCCTGGTGGCCTAGTGGGCTACACCTTC. It yields the protein CASSNPGGLVGYTF.

The J gene is TRBJ2-3, the V gene TRBV29-1; D might be TRBD1 (6 bases). The ends were cut back, 4 bases at V and 4 bases at J, with 18 bases in the middle. CDR3 length: 15 residues. CDR1 is SQVTM, CDR2 ANQGSEA, per germline. CDR3 sequence: CSVAMGARYADTQYF. The CDR3 region has the DNA TGCAGCGTTGCAATGGGGGCCCGGTATGCAGATACGCAGTATTTT.

The chain couples TRBV6-6 to TRBJ1-2, with D unclear. Germline V lookup: CDR1 MNHNY, CDR2 SVGAGI (reference sequence). V dropped 5 bases and J dropped 3 bases, with 13 bases sitting between them. The CDR3 length is 14 residues. DNA for the CDR3: TGTGCCAGCAGTATTACGGTGGTTGACTATGGCTACACCTTC. It yields the protein CASSITVVDYGYTF.

This rearrangement joins TRBV6-2 or TRBV6-3 to TRBJ1-4, with 12 nucleotides matching TRBD1. This CDR3 contains 17 residues. Germline V lookup: CDR1 MNHEY, CDR2 SVGEGT. Trimming removed 2 bases from V and 8 bases from J; junction bases left unmatched: 9. In nucleotides, the CDR3 is TGTGCCAGCAGTTACCGGGACAGGGGGCTCGCGGACGAAAAACTGTTTTTT. Its translation is CASSYRDRGLADEKLFF.

This rearrangement joins TRBV4-2 to TRBJ2-1; D possibly corresponds to TRBD2 (7 bases). Germline V gives CDR1 LGHNA, CDR2 YNFKEQ. V lost 2 bases and J 7 bases, leaving 18 bases between the germline ends. The CDR3 runs to 16 residues. The CDR3 nucleotides are TGTGCCAGCAGCCAATCCGTCTGGGGGGGGGCTAATGAGCAGTTCTTC. Its translation: CASSQSVWGGANEQFF.

This chain joins TRBV21-1 and TRBJ1-2; the table's TRBD1 call for D was not verified on the DNA. TRBV21-1 is annotated as a pseudogene. The CDR3 contains 16 residues. CDR3 bases: TGTGCCAGCAGCCCCCACTCCCTACAGGGGGTAGCTGGCTACACCTTC. It translates to CASSPHSLQGVAGYTF.

This rearrangement joins TRBV5-4 to TRBJ2-3; 9 positions agree with TRBD1. Germline assignment: CDR1 SGHNT and CDR2 YYREEE (reference sequence). Germline trimming cut 4 bases from V and 4 bases from J; bases unmatched to any gene: 10. There are 16 residues in the CDR3. The CDR3 loop reads CASSVPRQGDPDTQYF. The DNA for the CDR3 is TGTGCCAGCAGCGTCCCGCGACAGGGGGACCCAGATACGCAGTATTTT.

This clone was seen once. This rearrangement joins TRBV10-1 to TRBJ1-6; tentative D call: TRBD1 (6 bases). Per the germline V gene, CDR1 is WNHNN and CDR2 is SYGVQD (reference sequence). V was pared by 4 bases and J by 9 bases, with 13 bases between. The CDR3 covers 14 residues. The CDR3 loop is CASSGQESGSPLHF. In nucleotides, the CDR3 is TGCGCCAGCAGTGGACAGGAATCGGGTTCACCCCTCCACTTT.

The V call is TRBV27, the J call TRBJ2-7; a weak D match, TRBD1 (6 bases). Germline CDR1 MNHEY, CDR2 SMNVEV (reference sequence). CDR3 length: 15 residues. V was shortened by 0 bases and J by 4 bases, with 13 bases between the two germline ends. The CDR3 region is CASSLSTGQGYEQYF. The CDR3 DNA reads TGTGCCAGCAGTTTATCGACAGGCCAAGGGTACGAGCAGTACTTC.

The CDR3 is CASSPPSASYEQYF. In nucleotides, the CDR3 is TGTGCCAGCTCACCACCCAGCGCGTCCTACGAGCAGTACTTC. The chain employs TRBV18 and TRBJ2-7; D gene uncertain. Germline lookup yields CDR1 KGHSH and CDR2 LQKENI. The germline V and J ends were trimmed by 0 bases and 1 base, with 7 bases remaining between them. The CDR3 has 14 amino acids.

The CDR3 is CASSSGQGGMNTEAFF. CDR3 coding DNA: TGCGCCAGCAGCTCTGGACAGGGGGGGATGAACACTGAAGCTTTCTTT. The chain is built from TRBV5-1 and TRBJ1-1; 10 nucleotides align to TRBD1. This CDR3 comprises 16 residues. V dropped 3 bases and J dropped 0; count of bases not matched to a gene: 5. The germline CDR1 and CDR2 sequences are SGHRS and YFSETQ.

V gene TRBV5-1 combines with J gene TRBJ1-2; weak D call: TRBD1 (5 bases). Between the trimmed V and J ends, which lost 3 bases and 9 bases, there was a span of 18 bases. Germline assignment: CDR1 SGHRS and CDR2 YFSETQ. The CDR3 is 14 amino acids. The CDR3 nucleotides are TGCGCCAGCAGCTGGCAGGACACGACTGATCGCTACACCTTC. Its protein product is CASSWQDTTDRYTF.

V gene TRBV7-9 combines with J gene TRBJ1-2, with D possibly matching TRBD1 (6 bases). Per germline, CDR1 SEHNR and CDR2 FQNEAQ (reference sequence). The CDR3 loop spans 13 amino acids. The V and J ends lost 4 bases and 4 bases respectively, with 10 bases between them. Here the CDR3 DNA reads TGTGCCAGCAGCTCAGGGGTGAGCTATGGCTACACCTTC. It codes for CASSSGVSYGYTF.

The chain combines TRBV3-1 (or the pseudogene TRBV3-2) with TRBJ2-5, with 8 bases lining up with TRBD1. Germline V CDR1 and CDR2: LGHDT, YNNKEL (reference sequence). After removal of 4 bases from V and 2 bases from J, the junction contained 6 bases not matched to a gene. CDR3 length: 15 residues. CDR3 loop: CASSLGTGQQETQYF. CDR3 sequence (DNA): TGTGCCAGCAGCCTCGGGACAGGTCAACAAGAGACCCAGTACTTC.